This is a list of T cell receptor beta chains from one sample in a study of T cell changes during pregnancy in multiple sclerosis. The assay was immunoSEQ multiplex PCR, and TCRdb's table has in-frame clones only and misses some. This table holds fewer than 70,000 clones, about 90% found once. The specimen comprised peripheral blood, sampled in the second trimester of pregnancy. The receptors stem from a female donor in good health, enrolled as a control in a pregnancy study. Each CDR3 is given with its conserved first and last residue. Each record gives: J gene, clone size, V gene, D gene, CDR3 protein, CDR3 DNA. A D gene is named only where the DNA matches it firmly. Clone size, where shown, is once, few, many, or a class for clones that have expanded.

TRBJ1-2,few,TRBV5-1,NA,CASSLGGGGYTF,TGCGCCAGCAGCTTGGGGGGAGGCGGCTACACCTTC
TRBJ2-1,NA,TRBV19,TRBD2,CASRLTSGSPNEQFF,TGTGCCAGTAGATTGACTAGCGGGAGCCCCAATGAGCAGTTCTTC
TRBJ2-1,NA,TRBV18,TRBD2,CASSRLAGGPGAYNEQFF,TGTGCCAGCTCAAGACTAGCGGGGGGCCCAGGGGCCTACAATGAGCAGTTCTTC
TRBJ2-1,once,TRBV5-1,TRBD2,CASSSEIGGATSGRYEQFF,TGCGCCAGCAGCTCTGAGATAGGGGGGGCTACTAGCGGGAGGTATGAGCAGTTCTTC
TRBJ1-1,NA,TRBV29-1,NA,CSASGRANTEAFF,TGCAGCGCCTCTGGGAGGGCTAACACTGAAGCTTTCTTT
TRBJ2-2,NA,TRBV30,NA,CAWSVWDWGLFF,TGTGCCTGGAGTGTATGGGACTGGGGACTGTTTTTT
TRBJ2-7,NA,TRBV4-1,TRBD1,CASSPGQGTYEQYF,TGCGCCAGCAGCCCCGGACAGGGTACCTACGAGCAGTACTTC
TRBJ2-7,NA,TRBV4-3,NA,CASSQDPGRGYEQYF,TGCGCCAGCAGCCAAGACCCCGGCAGGGGTTACGAGCAGTACTTC
TRBJ2-1,NA,TRBV6-5,NA,CASSPSPSYEQFF,TGTGCCAGCAGTCCTTCGCCTAGCTATGAGCAGTTCTTC
TRBJ1-1,NA,TRBV7-3,NA,CASSSQGGNTEAFF,TGTGCCAGCAGCTCCCAGGGCGGGAACACTGAAGCTTTCTTT
TRBJ2-7,NA,TRBV7-9,TRBD2,CASSRDYFEQYF,TGTGCCAGCAGCCGGGACTACTTCGAGCAGTACTTC
TRBJ2-3,NA,TRBV19,NA,CASSMSYNTDTQYF,TGTGCCAGTAGTATGTCTTACAACACAGATACGCAGTATTTT
TRBJ1-1,NA,TRBV11-1,TRBD1,CASSFTGGRQAFF,TGTGCCAGCAGCTTTACAGGGGGTCGGCAGGCTTTCTTT
TRBJ2-1,NA,TRBV9,NA,CASSEGGGREAPQFF,TGTGCCAGCAGTGAGGGGGGAGGGAGAGAGGCCCCGCAGTTCTTC
TRBJ2-1,NA,TRBV28,TRBD1,CASIPRTGPAGQFF,TGTGCCAGCATCCCGCGGACAGGGCCAGCGGGGCAGTTCTTC
TRBJ1-2,NA,TRBV28,TRBD1,CASSIPGQGGGYTF,TGTGCCAGCAGCATCCCGGGACAGGGAGGTGGCTACACCTTC